The T cell receptor (beta chain) under discussion was sequenced for a study of cytomegalovirus exposure and HLA in healthy donors. Study-wide background: Within an early data release were about 85 million unique TCRs drawn from HLA-typed donors.

General study findings and limits: The classifier, whose performance was assessed in both the original and validation cohorts, reportedly diagnosed cytomegalovirus status with high specificity and sensitivity. Overall, 164 TCR beta chains were annotated as cytomegalovirus-associated. Later analysis demonstrated an association between a missense DCLRE1C variant and TCR beta V- and J-gene trimming.

A note on this clone: No antigen is known for it.

Germline CDR1 is SGHTA and CDR2 is FQGNSA. Trimming removed 1 base from V and 2 bases from J, with 10 bases in between. The CDR3 is 15 amino acids. With 60 Vbeta and 13 Jbeta primers, the PCR was carried out. Clones were read by immunoSEQ multiplex PCR, and TCRdb kept only the in-frame ones, dropping some. The sample lists some 150,000 clones; roughly 79% were seen once. Sequencing was carried out using PBMCs. The TCR sequence derives from a woman in her forties or fifties in good health and CMV-seronegative. This chain joins TRBV7-2 and TRBJ2-3, with D possibly being TRBD1 (6 bases). The CDR3 loop reads CASSLGTVITDTQYF. The CDR3 DNA reads as TGTGCCAGCAGCTTAGGGACAGTTATCACAGATACGCAGTATTTT. The whole variable domain, filled in from reference TRBV7-2 and TRBJ2-3, reads GAGVSQSPSNKVTEKGKDVELRCDPISGHTALYWYRQSLGQGLEFLIYFQGNSAPDKSGLPSDRFSAERTGGSVSTLTIQRTQQEDSAVYLCASSLGTVITDTQYFGPGTRLTVL.